This paragraph reports one T cell receptor (beta chain). Its specificity is unknown. The entry originates in a study of cytomegalovirus exposure and HLA in healthy donors. Overall study results and limits: Reports indicate that TCR beta sequences accurately predicted the HLA-A and HLA-B alleles of most subjects. According to a later analysis, donors in an Asian-associated ancestry cluster reportedly had fewer N-insertions than the roughly 640-donor mean. Being productive about 87% or about 30% of the time was typical of most TCR beta V segments in an earlier analysis.

PCR was performed using 60 Vbeta and 13 Jbeta primers. Sequencing used immunoSEQ multiplex PCR; TCRdb keeps in-frame clones, though not all of them. Found here are fewer than 250,000 clones, about 75% of them singletons; the top ten hold 1.8%. Each donor's status was that of a healthy bone marrow donor. Germline V gene lookup returns CDR1 SGDLS and CDR2 YYNGEE. The CDR3 loop spans 14 amino acids. V gave up 2 bases and J gave up 2 bases; unmatched junction bases: 1. The origin of this receptor is a male donor in good health and CMV-seronegative. This chain joins TRBV9 and TRBJ2-1; TRBD2 matches at 7 bases. The sample consisted of PBMCs. The CDR3: CASSVGTTYNEQFF. CDR3 nucleotides: TGTGCCAGCAGCGTCGGGACTACCTACAATGAGCAGTTCTTC.